This T cell receptor beta chain is from a study of shared clonotypes between healthy human individuals. General observations from the study: It was only blood that was sampled, and tissue repertoires likely differ. Around 5% was the fraction of naive CD4 clonotypes found shared across a few donors.

As to this clone: The target antigen is unknown.

This CDR3 has 15 residues. Per germline, CDR1 SGHVS and CDR2 FNYEAQ. With 0 bases removed from V and 3 bases from J, the gap between germline ends came to 12 bases. Donors had no recently reported acute infections or vaccinations and were HIV-negative. Memory CD4+ cells were the fraction left after CD45RA+ naive selection. Here immunoSEQ multiplex PCR was the method, and the copy in TCRdb shows in-frame clones only, minus some. There are some 980,000 clones in the sample; more than 75% occur only once, and 1.5% lies in the top ten. The chain links TRBV7-6 to TRBJ2-7; D may be TRBD1 (6 bases). This TCR was recovered from a man between 18 and 29 years old in good health. Sequencing used memory CD4+ T cells sorted from blood. As to subset: CD45RA-negative fraction. The CDR3 DNA follows: TGTGCCAGCAGCTTAGCCCCGGACAGAAGCTACGAGCAGTACTTC. Amino acids: CASSLAPDRSYEQYF.